This TCR beta chain was profiled in a study of cytomegalovirus exposure and HLA in healthy donors. The PCR employed 60 Vbeta primers together with 13 Jbeta primers. Measured with immunoSEQ multiplex PCR; TCRdb has only the in-frame clones, and not every one. Among 89,000 or so clones listed, about three quarters were seen once. CDR3 size: 14 residues. Trimming took 0 bases from V and 2 from J, leaving 8 bases between them. Germline V gene data show CDR1 as WNHNN and CDR2 as SYGVQD (reference sequence). The V gene is TRBV10-1, the J gene TRBJ2-7; D not resolved. The clonotype was recovered from a boy aged 5-17 years in good health and CMV-seronegative. The sample taken for sequencing was PBMCs. The CDR3 sequence: CASSESRRPYEQYF. DNA of the CDR3: TGCGCCAGCAGTGAGTCGAGGCGGCCCTACGAGCAGTACTTC.